This T cell receptor (beta chain) derives from a study of tissue T cells after allogeneic stem cell transplantation. Overall study results and limits: Few T cell clones were shared across patients, but motif clusters showed tissue-specific shared signatures. In patients and mice, blood and spleen missed much of tissue repertoire. Sampling depth was limited, and the cohort was small and clinically varied.

With 0 bases removed from V and 0 bases from J, the gap between germline ends came to 12 bases. Looked up from germline, CDR1 is LGHNA and CDR2 is YSYQKL. The CDR3 length is 16 residues. This clone was seen a few times. The target antigen is unknown. Gene names refer to mouse genes. Read data end 1 residue before the CDR3 end; the end is taken from the germline J gene. Clones were read by immunoSEQ multiplex PCR, and TCRdb kept only the in-frame ones, dropping some. The sample holds around 7,500 clones; about 46% are singletons and the top ten take roughly 4%. Documented time point: mouse harvest day 7 after allogeneic transplant. Tail vein injection delivered 10^7 T-cell-depleted bone marrow cells and 10^6 splenic CD5+ T cells.

The sequenced sample consisted of gut tissue. The chain has TRBV2 and TRBJ2-7, with D maybe TRBD1 (6 bases). This sequence originates from a female BALB/c mouse given C57BL/6 T cells with graft-versus-host disease after an allogeneic hematopoietic cell transplant. CDR3 in amino acids: CASSQDGQRSSYEQYF. The CDR3 DNA, read in part, is TGTGCCAGCAGCCAAGATGGACAGAGGAGCTCCTATGAACAGTAC.